The sequence of this T cell receptor (beta chain) was determined in a study of PD-1 blockade in classical Hodgkin lymphoma (dated by TCRdb to 2019 to 2021). With respect to the entire study: Nivolumab dosing was 3 mg/kg intravenously every 2 weeks, continuing until either disease progression or unacceptable toxicity. A peripheral blood immune signature of response to PD-1 blockade in classical Hodgkin lymphoma was defined using TCR beta sequencing and CyTOF. Beyond this particular receptor, the publication reports: Lower diversity was seen in patients whose nivolumab began less than 1 year after ASCT, and these patients were left out of later analyses so that immune reconstitution would not confound the results. Baseline TCR diversity was reported as lower in newly diagnosed patients than in healthy donors, and lower still in relapsed/refractory patients. Baseline diversity similar to that of newly diagnosed patients was observed in trial patients achieving complete response, whereas significantly lower diversity was observed in partial responders and progressors. Only a single clinical trial cohort was studied, and what caused the repertoire differences, possibly disease activity or prior therapy, remained undefined. CD4+ but not CD8+ TCR diversity rose significantly by C4D1 (p=0.0027 vs p=0.16), most apparent in complete responders (p=0.02).

What the time point label conveys for this sample: cycle 2 day 1 (C2D1) of nivolumab. Relapse after autologous stem cell transplantation had occurred in all trial patients, and cohorts A, B and C were distinguished by prior brentuximab vedotin exposure. A total of under 70 patients with relapsed/refractory classical Hodgkin lymphoma made up the trial cohort, and each patient's best overall response was complete response, partial response or progressive disease. Trial patients were treated with single-agent nivolumab in the multi-cohort phase II CheckMate 205 trial. Best overall response was determined by an independent review committee according to the 2007 International Working Group response criteria. PBMCs from the trial were collected at three points: immediately before nivolumab initiation (C1D1), and during therapy at cycle 2 day 1 and cycle 4 day 1. Peripheral blood was collected in 8 mL Vacutainer Cell Preparation Tubes, from which PBMCs were isolated by centrifugation and then cryopreserved.

Including the terminal cysteine and phenylalanine, the CDR3 comprises 14 residues. Just CDR3 DNA is preserved here, 42 bases in frame from base 1. For CDR1 and CDR2, the germline V gene (reference sequence) lists GTSNPN and SVGIG. The junction carries 9 bases between V and J, which are trimmed by 3 bases and 0 bases respectively. The Qiagen DNeasy kit was used to extract genomic DNA both from unsorted PBMCs and from the negatively selected CD4+ and CD8+ fractions. Amplification of TCR beta CDR3 regions was done by immunoSEQ multiplex PCR with primers that anneal to V and J segments. A synthetic immune receptor repertoire was used to minimize amplification bias, and any remaining bias was removed computationally after sequencing. The original pipeline was this. Custom Python scripts were used to quantify repertoire diversity as the Shannon entropy index. Unsorted, CD4+ and CD8+ repertoires were analyzed separately, except in combined analyses where CD4+ and CD8+ sequences were merged in silico. Clonal expansion was defined as a frequency increase of at least 2-fold after treatment compared with C1D1, and clones undetected at baseline were assigned a pseudocount of 0.5. Singleton clones were defined as clones with 0 or 1 copy at C1D1, and non-singleton clones were defined as clones with 2 or more copies. Clones expanded in unsorted samples were annotated as CD4+, CD8+ or unknown by matching protein sequences in sorted samples from the same patient. Wilcoxon tests on paired samples were used to test changes in diversity from C1D1 to C4D1. Here the immuneACCESS table is served through TCRdb, limited to in-frame sequences with V and J called. Missing clones are a known gap in these copies; in checked studies unresolved V genes cover under half, and the rest lacks a known reason. The D gene and trimming were derived from the DNA, and the V and J assignments and clone size from that table. For this sample the table gives about 25,000 clones, of which 81% were detected only once. 15% to 20% of the sample goes to the ten largest clones.

This clone occurred a few times. Its recognized antigen is unknown. Base qualities are not provided; no much larger clone lies one nucleotide away. The sample was peripheral blood mononuclear cells (PBMCs), taken before the second cycle of nivolumab. This TCR was recovered from a human donor with classical Hodgkin lymphoma. This sequence uses TRBV30 and TRBJ1-3, with the D gene not confidently named. The CDR3 protein sequence reads: CAWRPPGSGNTIYF. The DNA reads as follows: TGTGCCTGGAGGCCCCCCGGCTCTGGAAACACCATATATTTT.